This T cell receptor beta chain was recorded in a study of blood T cell repertoires in COVID-19. Germline lookup yields CDR1 KGHSH and CDR2 LQKENI. The CDR3 has 15 residues. The J segment lost 5 bases and the V segment lost 1 base, leaving 8 bases of the junction unmatched. Across about two dozen US areas, participants ranged in age from roughly 18 to 95 years. Either two negative PCRs, clearance, or symptom resolution qualified Cohort 3 donors as recovered. Per the original methods: Nucleated cell counts were estimated from reference gene primer amplification. The table came from immunoSEQ multiplex PCR; TCRdb's copy has only in-frame clones and leaves some out. V, J and clone size reflect that table, while D and trimming were determined from the DNA. Of around 240,000 clones in the sample, around 85% were seen once.

V and J are TRBV18 and TRBJ2-7; 7 bases are shared with TRBD1. This TCR derives from a woman in her forties or fifties who had recovered from COVID-19. The sequenced sample was PBMCs or T cells enriched from blood (not recorded which). The CDR3 here is CASSPRGRGQHEQYF. DNA of the CDR3: TGTGCCAGCTCACCACGAGGAAGGGGGCAGCACGAGCAGTACTTC.